This is a list of T cell receptor beta chains from one sample in a study of OX40 agonist ivuxolimab in advanced cancers. Libraries were prepared by immunoSEQ multiplex PCR; TCRdb keeps only in-frame clonotypes and omits some of them. The sample comprises 98,000 or so clones, approximately 91% of which are singletons, and 0.82% rests with the top ten. Sequencing was performed on CD4+ or CD8+ T cells sorted from blood, taken in a trial of the OX40 agonist ivuxolimab. Receptors were obtained from an adult with an advanced solid tumor such as melanoma, head and neck, liver or kidney cancer. The conserved cysteine and the conserved F or W are not part of the CDR3 here.

TRBJ2-2 | TRBV5-1 | ASSLAGQGAGELF
TRBJ2-3 | TRBV10-3 | ALGLAADTQY
TRBJ1-3 | TRBV4-2 | ASSRGMGTGNTIY
TRBJ2-1 | TRBV7-6 | ASSLEAGPRIEQF
TRBJ2-1 | TRBV6-5 | ASSSSLAVYNEQF
TRBJ1-1 | TRBV28 | ASSLEGANPMNTEAF
TRBJ2-1 | TRBV13 | ASSQFREKAYNEQF
TRBJ2-5 | TRBV29-1 | SVRQETQY
TRBJ1-2 | TRBV7-9 | ASSLEVAYGYT
TRBJ2-3 | TRBV5-8 | ASSLGTIRDTQY
TRBJ1-5 | TRBV6-6 | ASSYGTPSNQPQH
TRBJ2-5 | TRBV7-9 | ASSLGLLRRASGDQY
TRBJ1-4 | TRBV28 | ASSSLGTANEKLF
TRBJ2-1 | TRBV30 | AWNEGAGSGEQF
TRBJ2-1 | TRBV10-1 | ASSSGQNNEQF
TRBJ2-3 | TRBV7-2 | ASSFSVADTQY
TRBJ2-4 | TRBV2 | ASSPPGGGGVGKNIQY
TRBJ2-2 | TRBV25-1 | ASRSTGTDTGELF
TRBJ2-1 | TRBV19 | ASSKPGLAGGHEQF
TRBJ2-2 | TRBV5-1 | ASSLTGQGPEELF
TRBJ2-1 | TRBV4-2 | ASNPSGSGNEQF
TRBJ2-7 | TRBV30 | AWSEGSGSYEQY
TRBJ2-7 | TRBV5-1 | ASSSRGGTYEQY
TRBJ1-1 | TRBV18 | ASSPPTIPEAF
TRBJ1-2 | TRBV6-1 | ASSEARGANYGYT
TRBJ1-4 | TRBV7-9 | ASSTGTGGDRNEKLF
TRBJ2-3 | TRBV5-1 | ASSPNPGDTQY
TRBJ1-5 | TRBV30 | AWSVRGNQPQH
TRBJ1-1 | TRBV29-1 | SVVRQGNTEAF